The 30 T cell receptor beta chains given below trace back to one sample, sequenced in a study of cytomegalovirus exposure and HLA in healthy donors. PCR primers comprised 60 Vbeta and 13 Jbeta primers. Sequencing was performed with immunoSEQ multiplex PCR; in TCRdb, only in-frame clones are kept and a portion is missing. The repertoire includes roughly 170,000 clones, over 60% of them detected once, and over 1.2% sits in the top ten. Sequencing was carried out using PBMCs. All receptors come from a girl aged 5 to 17 in good health and CMV-seronegative.

The chain uses TRBV19 and TRBJ1-1; 7 bases fit TRBD1. V lost 6 bases, J lost 6 bases, and 7 bases stayed unmatched. CDR1 LNHDA and CDR2 SQIVND come from the germline V gene (reference sequence). The CDR3 is made up of 13 amino acids. The CDR3 DNA reads TGTGCCAGTAGACCCGGAGGGGGCCCTGAAGCTTTCTTT. Translating gives CASRPGGGPEAFF.

At least ten counts were recorded for this clone. This sample also contains other DNA sequences that code for the same CDR3. The chain recombines TRBV7-9 with TRBJ1-5; no definite D call. CDR1 SEHNR and CDR2 FQNEAQ come from the germline V gene (reference sequence). Trimming cost V 5 bases and J 7 bases, with 15 bases left between them. CDR3 length: 14 amino acids. For the CDR3, the DNA is TGTGCCAGCAGCCTCGGCGGGGTTGGGCAGCCCCAGCATTTT. The encoded protein is CASSLGGVGQPQHF.

The chain joins TRBV9 to TRBJ1-1; 7 bases agree with TRBD1. Germline V gene data show CDR1 as SGDLS and CDR2 as YYNGEE. This CDR3 spans 13 amino acids. Trimming took 4 bases from V and 7 from J; bases not matched to a gene: 7. This CDR3 reads CASSQIRQGEAFF. The CDR3, as DNA: TGTGCCAGCAGCCAGATCCGACAGGGTGAAGCTTTCTTT.

The chain combines TRBV7-9 with TRBJ2-7, with 7 bases lining up with TRBD2. The germline CDR1 and CDR2 sequences are SEHNR and FQNEAQ (reference sequence). V was pared by 5 bases and J by 3 bases, with 7 bases of the junction left unmatched. CDR3 size: 14 residues. Written as DNA, the CDR3 is TGTGCCAGCAGCCTCCAAGGACTAGTCTACGAGCAGTACTTC. Amino acids: CASSLQGLVYEQYF. The variable domain in full, completed from reference TRBV7-9 and TRBJ2-7, reads DTGVSQNPRHKITKRGQNVTFRCDPISEHNRLYWYRQTLGQGPEFLTYFQNEAQLEKSRLLSDRFSAERPKGSFSTLEIQRTEQGDSAMYLCASSLQGLVYEQYFGPGTRLTVT.

CDR3 protein: CASKKTTGFYGYTF. In DNA, the CDR3 is TGTGCCAGCAAAAAGACGACAGGCTTCTATGGCTACACCTTC. The chain joins TRBV6-6 to TRBJ1-2; D possibly corresponds to TRBD1 (6 bases). V was pared by 7 bases and J by 4 bases, with 16 bases between. In germline, CDR1 is MNHNY, CDR2 SVGAGI (reference sequence). The CDR3 extends over 14 amino acids.

This clone appeared a single time. This chain uses TRBV2 with TRBJ1-2; D remains unclear. The CDR3 sequence is 13 residues long. Germline V gene sequence: CDR1 SNHLY, CDR2 FYNNEI. V was clipped by 6 bases and J by 7 bases, with 15 bases between them. The CDR3 DNA reads TGTGCCAGCAGGATCAGTCTCGAATCTGGCTACACCTTC. Translation gives CASRISLESGYTF.

V gene TRBV19 combines with J gene TRBJ2-1; the D is unclear. The germline V gene encodes CDR1 LNHDA and CDR2 SQIVND (reference sequence). This CDR3 contains 12 residues. V dropped 3 bases and J dropped 6 bases, with 6 bases sitting between them. Here the CDR3 reads CASSIGSNEQFF. The DNA of the CDR3 is TGTGCCAGTAGTATCGGGTCCAATGAGCAGTTCTTC. The full variable domain, in which reference TRBV19 and TRBJ2-1 provide the parts outside the CDR3, is DGGITQSPKYLFRKEGQNVTLSCEQNLNHDAMYWYRQDPGQGLRLIYYSQIVNDFQKGDIAEGYSVSREKKESFPLTVTSAQKNPTAFYLCASSIGSNEQFFGPGTRLTVL.

The chain recombines TRBV7-3 with TRBJ2-2; D is uncertain. The CDR3 spans 13 residues. Trimming stripped 1 base from V and 6 bases from J, with 6 bases between. Germline V gene lookup returns CDR1 SGHTA and CDR2 FQGTGA. CDR3 in amino acids: CASSLILAGELFF. As DNA, the CDR3 is TGTGCCAGCAGCTTAATTTTAGCCGGGGAGCTGTTTTTT.

The chain uses TRBV19 and TRBJ2-5; 8 nucleotides agree with TRBD2. Germline assignment: CDR1 LNHDA and CDR2 SQIVND (reference sequence). Trimming cost V 5 bases and J 4 bases; bases outside gene matches: 9. CDR3 length equals 15 residues. DNA of the CDR3: TGTGCCAGTAGTGACCGGGGGGGCCATGGAGAGACCCAGTACTTC. Translation gives CASSDRGGHGETQYF. Supplemented by reference TRBV19 and TRBJ2-5, the full variable domain reads DGGITQSPKYLFRKEGQNVTLSCEQNLNHDAMYWYRQDPGQGLRLIYYSQIVNDFQKGDIAEGYSVSREKKESFPLTVTSAQKNPTAFYLCASSDRGGHGETQYFGPGTRLLVL.

This rearrangement joins TRBV27 to TRBJ1-1; 8 bases are shared with TRBD1. After removal of 4 bases from V and 10 bases from J, the junction contained 11 bases not matched to a gene. Germline V gene data show CDR1 as MNHEY and CDR2 as SMNVEV (reference sequence). The CDR3 is made up of 14 amino acids. The CDR3 is CASSSEVQGEGAFF. In nucleotides, the CDR3 is TGTGCCAGCAGTTCTGAAGTACAGGGGGAGGGAGCTTTCTTT.

The chain employs TRBV2 and TRBJ1-2; D is unresolved. The CDR3 length is 16 residues. Trimming left V 6 bases short and J 8 bases short, with 25 bases between. Germline CDR1 SNHLY, CDR2 FYNNEI. The CDR3 DNA is TGTGCCAGCAGCTACAAACCGAATACGGCCGGAGAGGGCTACACCTTC. Protein product: CASSYKPNTAGEGYTF.

The J gene is TRBJ2-5, the V gene TRBV7-9; the match to TRBD1 covers 7 bases. CDR1 and CDR2 from the germline V gene are SEHNR and FQNEAQ (reference sequence). The length of the CDR3 is 15 residues. With V trimmed by 5 bases and J by 2 bases, 8 bases remained unmatched. CDR3 region: CASSPRDSEQETQYF. In DNA, the CDR3 is TGTGCCAGCAGCCCGAGGGACAGTGAGCAAGAGACCCAGTACTTC.

CDR3 bases: TGTGCCAGCAGTCGGAGGGCTGGGGAGACCCAGTACTTC. Amino acids: CASSRRAGETQYF. The chain joins TRBV13 to TRBJ2-5; possibly TRBD2 for D (6 bases). CDR3 length: 13 amino acids. Deletions cut 6 bases from V and 5 bases from J, with 13 bases between. Germline CDR1 and CDR2: PRHDT and FYEKMQ (reference sequence).

The chain joins TRBV19 to TRBJ2-5; 7 bases agree with TRBD2. The germline gives CDR1 LNHDA, CDR2 SQIVND (reference sequence). V shed 10 bases, J shed 5 bases, and the junction held 19 bases outside the gene matches. This CDR3 has 16 amino acids. For the CDR3, the DNA is TGTGCCACCTCCCTGGGGCCTAGCGGAGGGTGGGAGACCCAGTACTTC. Translation gives CATSLGPSGGWETQYF. The variable domain in full, with the rest retrieved from reference TRBV19 and TRBJ2-5, is DGGITQSPKYLFRKEGQNVTLSCEQNLNHDAMYWYRQDPGQGLRLIYYSQIVNDFQKGDIAEGYSVSREKKESFPLTVTSAQKNPTAFYLCATSLGPSGGWETQYFGPGTRLLVL.

The chain has TRBV6-5 and TRBJ1-6; 8 bases line up with TRBD1. The V gene's germline CDR1 is MNHEY and CDR2 SVGAGI. Unmatched junction bases numbered 1, after V lost 2 bases and J lost 4 bases. The CDR3 extends over 15 amino acids. The CDR3 spells CASSYRTGYNSPLHF. The CDR3 DNA follows: TGTGCCAGCAGTTACCGGACAGGGTATAATTCACCCCTCCACTTT.

Only a few counts were recorded for this clone. The V gene is TRBV7-6, the J gene TRBJ2-7; 7 bases agree with TRBD2. With V trimmed by 3 bases and J by 0 bases, 8 bases remained unmatched. The CDR3 length is 16 residues. CDR1 is SGHVS, CDR2 FNYEAQ, per germline. The CDR3 bases are TGTGCCAGCAGCTTCTCGGTGGGGGGGAACTCCTACGAGCAGTACTTC. It translates to CASSFSVGGNSYEQYF. Based on the CDR3 plus reference TRBV7-6 and TRBJ2-7, the full variable domain is GAGVSQSPRYKVTKRGQDVALRCDPISGHVSLYWYRQALGQGPEFLTYFNYEAQQDKSGLPNDRFSAERPEGSISTLTIQRTEQRDSAMYRCASSFSVGGNSYEQYFGPGTRLTVT.

The rearrangement links TRBV28 to TRBJ1-2, with D perhaps TRBD1 (6 bases). The germline CDR1 and CDR2 sequences are MDHEN and SYDVKM. This CDR3 has 12 amino acids. The V and J ends lost 10 bases and 3 bases respectively, with 12 bases between them. The CDR3 sequence: CATRGEDYGYTF. CDR3 in DNA: TGTGCCACCAGGGGAGAGGACTATGGCTACACCTTC.

This clone has a handful of counts. The chain is built from TRBV18 and TRBJ2-4; the match to TRBD1 covers 10 bases. The CDR3 spans 14 residues. V trimming: 3 bases; J trimming: 7 bases; junction bases outside the gene matches: 3. Germline V gives CDR1 KGHSH, CDR2 LQKENI. The CDR3 reads CASSPGQGINIQYF. In nucleotides, the CDR3 is TGTGCCAGCTCACCGGGACAGGGGATCAACATTCAGTACTTC.

Points on this clone: This specimen includes other DNA sequences encoding the same CDR3. The J gene is TRBJ2-2, the V gene TRBV18; TRBD1 matches 7 bases. The germline gives CDR1 KGHSH, CDR2 LQKENI. The CDR3 is made up of 15 amino acids. Trimming cost V 6 bases and J 1 base; bases outside gene matches: 5. The CDR3 here is CASSPRTGNTGELFF. CDR3 in DNA: TGTGCCAGCTCTCCTAGGACAGGGAACACCGGGGAGCTGTTTTTT.

The chain links TRBV5-1 to TRBJ2-7; 8 bases agree with TRBD1. The CDR3 has 12 residues. Per germline, CDR1 SGHRS and CDR2 YFSETQ. V was pared by 7 bases and J by 4 bases, with 4 bases of the junction left unmatched. CDR3 sequence reads: CASGTGVYEQYF. In nucleotides, the CDR3 is TGCGCCAGCGGGACAGGCGTATACGAGCAGTACTTC.

The chain recombines TRBV6-1 with TRBJ2-2, with D tentatively TRBD2 (6 bases). The CDR3 runs to 16 residues. The V and J ends lost 4 bases and 2 bases respectively, with 14 bases between them. Per germline, CDR1 MNHNS and CDR2 SASEGT. The CDR3 sequence is CASSAGGDFNTGELFF. CDR3 nucleotide sequence: TGTGCCAGCAGTGCTGGTGGGGACTTCAACACCGGGGAGCTGTTTTTT.

This clone was detected once. This chain connects TRBV6-4 to TRBJ2-3; 7 bases fit TRBD1. V lost 6 bases to trimming and J lost 4 bases; unmatched junction nucleotides: 13. Germline CDR1 MRHNA, CDR2 SNTAGT. This CDR3 region has 16 residues. The CDR3 protein is CASSAGTGTVSDTQYF. As DNA, the CDR3 is TGTGCCAGCAGCGCCGGAACCGGGACAGTTTCAGATACGCAGTATTTT.

The rearrangement uses TRBV6-5 and TRBJ2-7, with D unresolved. The germline V gene has CDR1 MNHEY and CDR2 SVGAGI. Deletions cut 3 bases from V and 1 base from J, with 10 bases between. The CDR3 loop spans 14 amino acids. DNA of the CDR3: TGTGCCAGCAGTTATGGTCCGGGTTCCTACGAGCAGTACTTC. Amino acids: CASSYGPGSYEQYF.

The chain is built from TRBV7-2 and TRBJ1-2; no reliable D call. Trimming shortened V by 5 bases and J by 3 bases, and 7 bases separated the two germline ends. The germline CDR1 and CDR2 sequences are SGHTA and FQGNSA. The CDR3 is made up of 12 amino acids. CDR3 sequence reads: CASSALDYGYTF. The CDR3 bases are TGTGCCAGCAGCGCCCTAGACTATGGCTACACCTTC.

The V and J genes are TRBV12-5 and TRBJ1-3; D not certain. V was pared by 0 bases and J by 0 bases, with 12 bases between. Germline V gene sequence: CDR1 LGHNT, CDR2 FRNRAP. The CDR3 consists of 17 residues. CDR3: CASGLVQTLPSGNTIYF. For the CDR3, the DNA is TGTGCTAGTGGTTTGGTACAGACCCTACCCTCTGGAAACACCATATATTTT.

This chain joins TRBV14 and TRBJ2-7, with D perhaps matching TRBD1 (5 bases). The CDR3 has 13 residues. Trimming took off 0 bases at V and 6 bases at J, with 9 bases between the two ends. Germline V lookup: CDR1 SGHDN, CDR2 FVKESK. The CDR3 loop is CASSQDLRGEQYF. CDR3 bases: TGTGCCAGCAGCCAAGATCTTAGGGGCGAGCAGTACTTC.

This clone was found a few times. This sequence joins TRBV6-6 and TRBJ1-6; D gene ambiguous. Between the trimmed V and J ends, which lost 4 bases and 6 bases, there was a span of 16 bases. The germline V gene encodes CDR1 MNHNY and CDR2 SVGAGI (reference sequence). The CDR3 is 16 residues long. CDR3 in amino acids: CASSSGELNPNSPLHF. Here the CDR3 DNA reads TGTGCCAGCAGTTCCGGGGAGTTAAACCCTAATTCACCCCTCCACTTT.

The chain combines TRBV10-3 with TRBJ1-6; TRBD1 agrees at 7 bases. The CDR3 is 13 residues long. Germline trimming cut 6 bases from V and 8 bases from J; bases unmatched to any gene: 4. Germline CDR1 reads ENHRY; CDR2 reads SYGVKD. CDR3 residues: CAIRGDSDSPLHF. The CDR3 DNA sequence: TGTGCCATCAGGGGGGACAGCGATTCACCCCTCCACTTT.

This CDR3 is CASSFTGGGTEAFF. The CDR3 region has the DNA TGTGCCAGCAGCTTTACAGGGGGCGGCACTGAAGCTTTCTTT. The chain combines TRBV2 with TRBJ1-1; TRBD1 aligns across 9 bases. Losses at the gene ends were 6 bases for V and 4 bases for J; bases not matched to a gene: 6. Germline lookup yields CDR1 SNHLY and CDR2 FYNNEI. This CDR3 comprises 14 residues. Full variable domain (remainder filled in from reference TRBV2 and TRBJ1-1): EPEVTQTPSHQVTQMGQEVILRCVPISNHLYFYWYRQILGQKVEFLVSFYNNEISEKSEIFDDQFSVERPDGSNFTLKIRSTKLEDSAMYFCASSFTGGGTEAFFGQGTRLTVV.

J is TRBJ1-2 and V is TRBV13; D not resolved. CDR3 length equals 15 residues. Trimming took 3 bases from V and 8 from J, leaving 19 bases between them. Looked up from germline, CDR1 is PRHDT and CDR2 is FYEKMQ (reference sequence). For the CDR3, the DNA is TGTGCCAGCAGCTTGAACAGCGGTGGACCAATGGGCTACACCTTC. It yields the protein CASSLNSGGPMGYTF.